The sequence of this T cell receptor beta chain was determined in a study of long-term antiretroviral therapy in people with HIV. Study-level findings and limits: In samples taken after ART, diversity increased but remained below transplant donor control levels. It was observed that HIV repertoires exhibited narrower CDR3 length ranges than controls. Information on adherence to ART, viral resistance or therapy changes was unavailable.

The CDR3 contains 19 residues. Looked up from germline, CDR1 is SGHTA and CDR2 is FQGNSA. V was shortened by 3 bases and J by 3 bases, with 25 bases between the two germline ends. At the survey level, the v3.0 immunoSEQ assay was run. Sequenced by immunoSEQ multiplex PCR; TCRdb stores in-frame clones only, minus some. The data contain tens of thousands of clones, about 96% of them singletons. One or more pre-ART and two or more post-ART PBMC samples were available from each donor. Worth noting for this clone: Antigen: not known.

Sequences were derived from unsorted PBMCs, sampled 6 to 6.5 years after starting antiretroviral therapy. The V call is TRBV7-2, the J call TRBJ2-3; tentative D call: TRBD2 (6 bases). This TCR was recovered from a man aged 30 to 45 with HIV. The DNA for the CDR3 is TGTGCCAGCAGCTTTTTCCCGAACGTAGGGGCGGGAAAGACAGATACGCAGTATTTT. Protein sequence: CASSFFPNVGAGKTDTQYF.